These 17 T cell receptor beta chains were sequenced from one sample in a study of T cell responses to AZD1222 COVID-19 vaccine. Assay used: immunoSEQ multiplex PCR; TCRdb lists only in-frame clones, some missing. The sample comprises about 99,000 clones, about 90% of which are singletons, and around 20% rests with the top ten. Here the sequenced sample was peripheral blood, taken on day 0 of AZD1222 vaccination. Every receptor here comes from an adult in good health.

The V gene is TRBV5-5, the J gene TRBJ2-2, with 9 bases lining up with TRBD2. The CDR3 consists of 15 residues. J was trimmed by 5 bases and V by 0 bases; bases with no gene match: 2. Germline assignment: CDR1 SGHKS and CDR2 YYEKEE (reference sequence). CDR3 nucleotides: TGTGCCAGCAGCTTGGCCAGCGGGAGGACCGGGGAGCTGTTTTTT. This codes for CASSLASGRTGELFF.

The chain carries TRBV7-8 and TRBJ1-4, with TRBD1 identical over 11 bases. V trimming: 5 bases; J trimming: 7 bases; junction bases outside the gene matches: 3. The CDR3 contains 14 residues. Germline V CDR1 and CDR2: SGHVS, FQNEAQ. Written as DNA, the CDR3 is TGTGCCAGCAGCATCGGACAGGGGGCTGAAAAACTGTTTTTT. It codes for CASSIGQGAEKLFF.

The gene calls are TRBV7-9 and TRBJ1-3; D is ambiguous. The CDR3 totals 15 residues. The ends were cut back, 2 bases at V and 0 bases at J, with 8 bases in the middle. Germline-derived CDR1 and CDR2 are SEHNR and FQNEAQ (reference sequence). CDR3 in amino acids: CASSLTRGSGNTIYF. CDR3 sequence (DNA): TGTGCCAGCAGCTTAACCCGCGGCTCTGGAAACACCATATATTTT.

CDR3 loop: CASSSRDRRNYGYTF. The CDR3 nucleotides are TGTGCCAGCAGTTCCCGGGACAGGAGAAACTATGGCTACACCTTC. The chain uses TRBV6-5 and TRBJ1-2, with 8 bases aligning to TRBD1. Germline loops: CDR1 MNHEY, CDR2 SVGAGI. Trimming removed 4 bases from V and 2 bases from J; junction bases left unmatched: 6. The CDR3 length is 15 residues.

J is TRBJ1-2 and V is TRBV7-2; 10 nucleotides agree with TRBD1. J lost 0 bases, V lost 6 bases, and 7 bases had no gene match. Germline assignment: CDR1 SGHTA and CDR2 FQGNSA. CDR3 length: 16 amino acids. The CDR3 loop is CASSRVGTGANYGYTF. The CDR3 nucleotides are TGTGCCAGCAGTCGCGTAGGGACAGGGGCTAACTATGGCTACACCTTC.

V and J are TRBV5-1 and TRBJ1-1; tentatively, D is TRBD1 (6 bases). Trimming pared 5 bases from V and 0 bases from J, leaving 17 bases between. Germline lookup yields CDR1 SGHRS and CDR2 YFSETQ. The CDR3 runs to 16 residues. CDR3 loop: CASRSNPGQLNTEAFF. For the CDR3, the DNA is TGCGCCAGCAGGTCAAACCCGGGACAACTGAACACTGAAGCTTTCTTT.

V is TRBV20-1 and J is TRBJ2-3; D uncertain. The CDR3 runs to 14 residues. V was shortened by 3 bases and J by 4 bases, with 14 bases between the two germline ends. Germline values: CDR1 DFQATT, CDR2 SNEGSKA (reference sequence). This CDR3 reads CSASLGMNADTQYF. The CDR3 region has the DNA TGCAGTGCTAGTCTGGGTATGAACGCAGATACGCAGTATTTT.

The chain recombines TRBV28 with TRBJ2-7; maybe TRBD2 (5 bases). The CDR3 has 11 amino acids. V was clipped by 6 bases and J by 4 bases, with 7 bases between them. Per the germline V gene, CDR1 is MDHEN and CDR2 is SYDVKM. The CDR3 region has the DNA TGTGCCAGCAGGAGGGATTACGAGCAGTACTTC. This codes for CASRRDYEQYF.

This clone was picked up a small number of times. The chain employs TRBV28 and TRBJ1-6; 10 bases map to TRBD1. Per germline, CDR1 MDHEN and CDR2 SYDVKM. V lost 9 bases and J lost 10; bases outside the gene matches: 6. There are 13 residues in the CDR3. CDR3 nucleotides: TGTGCCAGTTTCGGGACAGGGGAATCACCCCTCCACTTT. This sequence encodes CASFGTGESPLHF.

The gene calls are TRBV24-1 and TRBJ2-2; TRBD1 aligns across 12 bases. The CDR3 runs to 18 residues. Germline assignment: CDR1 KGHDR and CDR2 SFDVKD. V shed 5 bases, J shed 8 bases, and the junction held 14 bases outside the gene matches. The CDR3 protein is CATSARGTGGFQSGELFF. In DNA form, the CDR3 reads TGTGCCACCAGTGCCAGAGGGACAGGGGGCTTTCAATCAGGGGAGCTGTTTTTT.

V gene TRBV7-2 combines with J gene TRBJ2-2; TRBD2 agrees at 7 bases. Germline V CDR1 and CDR2: SGHTA, FQGNSA. Unmatched junction bases numbered 4, after V lost 3 bases and J lost 6 bases. CDR3 length: 14 residues. The CDR3 nucleotides are TGTGCCAGCAGCTTTGGGGAGGGCTCCGGGGAGCTGTTTTTT. It specifies CASSFGEGSGELFF.

This chain links TRBV7-9 with TRBJ2-3, with D possibly matching TRBD2 (5 bases). V gave up 1 base and J gave up 0 bases, with 8 bases separating them. CDR3 length: 15 residues. Looked up from germline, CDR1 is SEHNR and CDR2 is FQNEAQ (reference sequence). CDR3 bases: TGTGCCAGCAGCTTAGGGCGGGTTAGCACAGATACGCAGTATTTT. Translated: CASSLGRVSTDTQYF.

The chain couples TRBV27 to TRBJ1-6; TRBD1 matches at 9 bases. Trimming removed 6 bases from V and 6 bases from J; junction bases left unmatched: 3. Germline V lookup: CDR1 MNHEY, CDR2 SMNVEV (reference sequence). The length of the CDR3 is 14 residues. The CDR3 protein is CASRPGQGNSPLHF. DNA for the CDR3: TGTGCCAGCAGACCGGGACAGGGTAATTCACCCCTCCACTTT.

The chain couples TRBV7-2 to TRBJ2-1; 10 positions agree with TRBD2. The junction had 7 bases not matched to a gene; V was cut back by 0 bases and J by 8 bases. CDR1 and CDR2 (germline): SGHTA, FQGNSA. The length of the CDR3 is 16 residues. CDR3 DNA: TGTGCCAGCAGCTTAGCGCTTGGTAGCGGGAGGTATGAGCAGTTCTTC. It specifies CASSLALGSGRYEQFF. Full variable domain (missing parts from reference TRBV7-2 and TRBJ2-1): GAGVSQSPSNKVTEKGKDVELRCDPISGHTALYWYRQSLGQGLEFLIYFQGNSAPDKSGLPSDRFSAERTGGSVSTLTIQRTQQEDSAVYLCASSLALGSGRYEQFFGPGTRLTVL.

The chain links TRBV9 to TRBJ2-1; D remains unclear. CDR3 length: 16 residues. Germline V gene sequence: CDR1 SGDLS, CDR2 YYNGEE. V lost 4 bases and J lost 0, with 14 bases in between. CDR3 sequence reads: CASSPGSQISYNEQFF. The DNA for the CDR3 is TGTGCCAGCAGCCCCGGGTCCCAAATCTCCTACAATGAGCAGTTCTTC.

The V and J genes are TRBV7-6 and TRBJ2-2, with D tentatively TRBD1 (5 bases). Germline CDR1 is SGHVS and CDR2 is FNYEAQ. This CDR3 has 15 residues. Trimming removed 5 bases at V and 0 bases at J, with 10 bases between. The CDR3 loop is CASSTRVTNTGELFF. In DNA, the CDR3 is TGTGCCAGCAGCACCAGGGTCACGAACACCGGGGAGCTGTTTTTT.

This clone was counted once. The chain has TRBV3-1 (or the pseudogene TRBV3-2) and TRBJ1-1; 7 positions agree with TRBD1. Germline loops: CDR1 LGHDT, CDR2 YNNKEL (reference sequence). With 0 bases clipped from V and 4 bases from J, the junction kept 2 bases outside the gene matches. This CDR3 spans 14 amino acids. The CDR3 spells CASSQERDSTEAFF. CDR3 DNA: TGTGCCAGCAGCCAAGAACGGGACAGCACTGAAGCTTTCTTT.